What follows are 28 T cell receptor beta chains derived from one specimen sequenced in a study of OX40 agonist ivuxolimab in advanced cancers. Clones were sequenced by immunoSEQ multiplex PCR, and TCRdb holds only the in-frame ones, with some missing. Of almost 50,000 clones in the sample, about nine tenths were seen once. The starting material was CD4+ or CD8+ T cells sorted from blood, obtained in a trial of the OX40 agonist ivuxolimab. These receptor sequences come from an adult with an advanced solid tumor such as melanoma, head and neck, liver or kidney cancer.

The chain is built from TRBV13 and TRBJ1-2; perhaps TRBD1 as D (6 bases). This CDR3 is 17 amino acids long. CDR1 and CDR2 (germline): PRHDT, FYEKMQ (reference sequence). Trimming removed 6 bases at V and 3 bases at J, with 23 bases between. The CDR3 loop reads CASRVPRGRHRYYGYTF. The CDR3 bases are TGTGCCAGCAGGGTTCCGCGGGGGCGGCATCGGTACTATGGCTACACCTTC.

This clone has only a few counts. The chain carries TRBV7-9 and TRBJ1-2, with 8 bases identical to TRBD1. The CDR3 is 12 amino acids. V lost 5 bases, J lost 9 bases, and 5 bases stayed unmatched. Germline-derived CDR1 and CDR2 are SEHNR and FQNEAQ (reference sequence). CDR3 region: CASSPGGARYTF. CDR3 DNA sequence: TGTGCCAGCAGCCCAGGGGGCGCACGCTACACCTTC.

The chain has TRBV14 and TRBJ2-5; D is unresolved. Germline CDR1 and CDR2: SGHDN and FVKESK. CDR3 length equals 16 residues. The V and J ends lost 5 bases and 1 base respectively, with 17 bases between them. The CDR3 loop is CASSDEWTELQETQYF. CDR3 DNA: TGTGCCAGCAGCGACGAATGGACGGAACTCCAAGAGACCCAGTACTTC.

J is TRBJ1-1 and V is TRBV29-1; a weak D match, TRBD1 (6 bases). CDR1 is SQVTM and CDR2 is ANQGSEA in the germline V gene. The CDR3 is 15 amino acids. V lost 1 base and J lost 4, with 16 bases in between. Here the CDR3 reads CSVEGKGGESTEAFF. The CDR3 region has the DNA TGCAGCGTTGAAGGGAAGGGGGGGGAGAGCACTGAAGCTTTCTTT.

This clone was found many times. The chain couples TRBV19 to TRBJ2-7, with TRBD2 identical over 7 bases. The junction had 7 bases not matched to a gene; V was cut back by 8 bases and J by 6 bases. The length of the CDR3 is 12 residues. Germline V gives CDR1 LNHDA, CDR2 SQIVND (reference sequence). Here the CDR3 reads CASSFSSGEQYF. The CDR3 nucleotides read TGTGCCAGTTCGTTCTCTAGCGGCGAGCAGTACTTC.

The chain links TRBV7-2 to TRBJ1-6; D is undetermined. Per germline, CDR1 SGHTA and CDR2 FQGNSA. V lost 6 bases to trimming and J lost 10 bases, with 10 bases between them. The CDR3 runs to 12 residues. CDR3 protein: CASSFGVSPLHF. The CDR3 bases are TGTGCCAGCAGTTTCGGGGTGTCACCCCTCCACTTT.

This chain links TRBV7-9 with TRBJ2-7; tentative D call: TRBD1 (6 bases). V gave up 3 bases and J gave up 2 bases, with 8 bases separating them. Germline V gives CDR1 SEHNR, CDR2 FQNEAQ (reference sequence). CDR3 length: 13 amino acids. The CDR3 protein is CASSFPGAYEQYF. The CDR3 nucleotides are TGTGCCAGCAGCTTTCCAGGGGCCTACGAGCAGTACTTC.

This chain uses TRBV2 with TRBJ2-7; D unresolved. V was clipped by 0 bases and J by 2 bases, with 11 bases between them. CDR1 is SNHLY and CDR2 is FYNNEI in the germline V gene. The CDR3 is 15 amino acids. The CDR3 region has the DNA TGTGCCAGCAGTGAAGCAGGGCTCCCAACCTACGAGCAGTACTTC. Translated, it gives CASSEAGLPTYEQYF.

The CDR3 loop is CASSLGASGGSQETQYF. The CDR3 nucleotides read TGTGCCAGCAGCTTGGGGGCCTCAGGGGGCTCTCAAGAGACCCAGTACTTC. The chain recombines TRBV5-4 with TRBJ2-5; 8 bases line up with TRBD1. V trimming: 0 bases; J trimming: 2 bases; junction bases outside the gene matches: 9. Germline-derived CDR1 and CDR2 are SGHNT and YYREEE (reference sequence). The CDR3 is made up of 17 amino acids.

Notes on this clone: Since no conserved phenylalanine or tryptophan closes the CDR3, a read error is the likely cause. The DNA is omitted, as the CDR3 cannot be located on it reliably, and the CDR3 follows TCRdb's listing. The rearrangement links TRBV6-1 to TRBJ1-2. Inclusive of both ends, the CDR3 amounts to 11 amino acids. The germline V gene has CDR1 MNHNS and CDR2 SASEGT. CDR3 sequence: CASSEAAGTKL.

The V call is TRBV7-2, the J call TRBJ2-5; D gene uncertain. Germline V lookup: CDR1 SGHTA, CDR2 FQGNSA. CDR3 length: 15 residues. The V and J ends lost 5 bases and 3 bases respectively, with 16 bases between them. The CDR3 protein is CASSRVWATKETQYF. CDR3 DNA sequence: TGTGCCAGCAGCCGCGTGTGGGCCACCAAAGAGACCCAGTACTTC.

The rearrangement uses TRBV7-2 and TRBJ1-5, with D unclear. This CDR3 has 14 residues. The germline V gene encodes CDR1 SGHTA and CDR2 FQGNSA. V lost 6 bases and J 0 bases, leaving 9 bases between the germline ends. Here the CDR3 DNA reads TGTGCCAGCAGTTCCAAATTTAGCAATCAGCCCCAGCATTTT. Protein sequence: CASSSKFSNQPQHF.

The chain carries TRBV9 and TRBJ2-3; D unclear. V was shortened by 2 bases and J by 3 bases, with 7 bases between the two germline ends. CDR3 length: 13 amino acids. Germline values: CDR1 SGDLS, CDR2 YYNGEE. In nucleotides, the CDR3 is TGTGCCAGCAGCGTGATACGTACAGATACGCAGTATTTT. It encodes CASSVIRTDTQYF.

V and J are TRBV30 and TRBJ2-1; D may be TRBD2 (5 bases). Germline V CDR1 and CDR2: GTSNPN, SVGIG (reference sequence). Between the trimmed V and J ends, which lost 4 bases and 8 bases, there was a span of 18 bases. This CDR3 is 14 amino acids long. CDR3 nucleotide sequence: TGTGCCTGGAATCGCCCGGGGTTAAGGGATGAGCAGTTCTTC. Its translation is CAWNRPGLRDEQFF. Filled out from reference TRBV30 and TRBJ2-1, the complete variable domain reads SQTIHQWPATLVQPVGSPLSLECTVEGTSNPNLYWYRQAAGRGLQLLFYSVGIGQISSEVPQNLSASRPQDRQFILSSKKLLLSDSGFYLCAWNRPGLRDEQFFGPGTRLTVL.

This chain links TRBV6-5 with TRBJ2-7; TRBD2 matches 8 bases. The CDR3 covers 14 residues. J was trimmed by 3 bases and V by 5 bases; bases with no gene match: 6. CDR1 is MNHEY and CDR2 is SVGAGI in the germline V gene. The CDR3 nucleotides are TGTGCCAGCAGTGACGGCGGGGGGAACTACGAGCAGTACTTC. It specifies CASSDGGGNYEQYF.

The chain links TRBV5-1 to TRBJ1-1; 7 nucleotides agree with TRBD1. V was clipped by 2 bases and J by 7 bases; unmatched bases: 2. The CDR3 runs 12 residues. The V gene's germline CDR1 is SGHRS and CDR2 YFSETQ. CDR3 sequence (DNA): TGCGCCAGCAGCTTTCAGGGGGGTGAAGCTTTCTTT. Translation gives CASSFQGGEAFF.

Of note for this clone: One junction end does not reproduce the germline sequence, and a read error may be involved. The chain recombines TRBV6-5 with TRBJ2-1; 7 positions match TRBD2. CDR1 is MNHEY, CDR2 SVGAGI, per germline. The CDR3 extends over 12 amino acids. CDR3: CASSRNRDYYVF. The DNA of the CDR3 is TGTGCCAGCAGCCGGAACCGGGACTACTACGTCTTC.

The rearrangement uses TRBV6-5 and TRBJ1-2; D perhaps matches TRBD1 (5 bases). The V and J ends lost 0 bases and 7 bases respectively, with 15 bases between them. The germline V gene encodes CDR1 MNHEY and CDR2 SVGAGI. There are 15 residues in the CDR3. Written as DNA, the CDR3 is TGTGCCAGCAGTTACTCTGCGGGTGGAGGGGTTGGCTACACCTTC. Its translation is CASSYSAGGGVGYTF.

This chain joins TRBV4-1 and TRBJ2-7, with 10 bases fitting TRBD2. The junction had 15 bases not matched to a gene; V was cut back by 2 bases and J by 5 bases. CDR3 size: 18 residues. CDR1 is MGHRA, CDR2 YSYEKL, per germline. The CDR3 DNA is TGCGCCAGCAGCCAAAGGACTAGCGGACCTATTTCATCGGACGAGCAGTACTTC. Its protein is CASSQRTSGPISSDEQYF.

The V call is TRBV19, the J call TRBJ2-7; 7 nucleotides line up with TRBD1. The V gene end was trimmed by 4 bases and the J gene end by 4 bases; junction bases not matched to a gene: 7. Germline assignment: CDR1 LNHDA and CDR2 SQIVND (reference sequence). The CDR3 contains 14 residues. CDR3 sequence reads: CASSTGTVAYEQYF. CDR3 bases: TGTGCCAGTAGTACCGGGACAGTCGCTTACGAGCAGTACTTC.

The rearrangement joins TRBV7-2 to TRBJ2-7, with D perhaps TRBD1 (8 bases). Deletions cut 2 bases from V and 2 bases from J, with 13 bases between. The CDR3 is 15 residues long. Germline V CDR1 and CDR2: SGHTA, FQGNSA. The CDR3 loop is CASSLHRGGAYEQYF. The CDR3 DNA reads as TGTGCCAGCAGCTTACACAGGGGGGGGGCCTACGAGCAGTACTTC.

This clone showed up just once. This chain joins TRBV30 and TRBJ2-3, with 8 nucleotides matching TRBD2. Germline CDR1 is GTSNPN and CDR2 is SVGIG (reference sequence). This CDR3 region has 15 residues. The ends lost 1 base at V and 2 bases at J; junction bases unmatched: 5. The CDR3 bases are TGTGCCTGGAGTGAGGGACTAGGATCCACAGATACGCAGTATTTT. This encodes CAWSEGLGSTDTQYF.

The chain has TRBV5-5 and TRBJ1-2; D unclear. The germline V gene has CDR1 SGHKS and CDR2 YYEKEE (reference sequence). V was clipped by 4 bases and J by 6 bases, with 7 bases between them. CDR3 length: 11 residues. This chain's CDR3 is CASSSRDGYTF. CDR3 nucleotide sequence: TGTGCCAGCAGCAGTAGGGATGGCTACACCTTC.

This clone was detected only a few times. V is TRBV9 and J is TRBJ1-6; D is uncertain. CDR1 is SGDLS and CDR2 is YYNGEE in the germline V gene. CDR3 size: 16 residues. V gave up 0 bases and J gave up 9 bases, with 16 bases separating them. The CDR3 sequence is CASSVGQWSSSSPLHF. The CDR3 region has the DNA TGTGCCAGCAGCGTAGGGCAGTGGAGCAGTTCTTCACCCCTCCACTTT.

The J gene is TRBJ1-2, the V gene TRBV19, with TRBD1 identical over 11 bases. CDR1 is LNHDA and CDR2 is SQIVND in the germline V gene (reference sequence). The CDR3 runs to 14 residues. Trimming took 5 bases from V and 5 from J; bases not matched to a gene: 4. The CDR3 region is CASSAGQGVYGYTF. In DNA, the CDR3 is TGTGCCAGTAGTGCGGGACAGGGGGTTTATGGCTACACCTTC.

This chain connects TRBV7-3 to TRBJ2-1; TRBD2 matches 8 bases. Germline CDR1 and CDR2: SGHTA and FQGTGA. V was pared by 5 bases and J by 0 bases, with 3 bases of the junction left unmatched. CDR3 size: 15 residues. In nucleotides, the CDR3 is TGTGCCAGCAGCATCACTAGCGGCTCCTACAATGAGCAGTTCTTC. Amino acids: CASSITSGSYNEQFF.

The V and J genes are TRBV6-1 and TRBJ1-2; possible D gene TRBD1, 6 bases. V was cut by 5 bases and J by 10 bases, with 8 bases left in between. Germline CDR1 is MNHNS and CDR2 is SASEGT. The CDR3 has 10 amino acids. This CDR3 reads CASSRTDYTF. The CDR3 DNA follows: TGTGCCAGCAGTAGGACAGACTACACCTTC.

A single count supports this clone. The chain recombines TRBV27 with TRBJ2-7; TRBD2 aligns across 9 bases. Trimming at V came to 2 bases and at J to 3 bases, leaving 5 bases not matched to a gene. This CDR3 is built from 15 residues. CDR1 is MNHEY, CDR2 SMNVEV, per germline (reference sequence). CDR3 coding DNA: TGTGCCAGCAGTTTAAAAGGCGGGGGGGACTACGAGCAGTACTTC. Its translation is CASSLKGGGDYEQYF.